This T cell receptor beta chain was identified during a study of beta chain features in type 1 diabetes. Whole-study results and caveats: Fewer insertions but more deletions were seen at VDJ junctions in type 1 diabetes patients. Patients with Type 1 diabetes showed moderately but significantly shorter TCRB CDR3s in all four CD4+ subsets. When cDNA is sequenced, cells with high TCR expression could be over-represented.

TCRB transcripts that were expressed got sequenced, as all of the isolated RNA had been reverse transcribed. The table came from immunoSEQ multiplex PCR; TCRdb's copy has only in-frame clones and leaves some out. The sample yields about 350,000 clones, less than 20% seen once. This clone was observed a few times. Its specificity is unknown. In germline, CDR1 is DFQATT, CDR2 SNEGSKA (reference sequence). The CDR3 spans 11 residues. The V and J ends lost 3 bases and 7 bases respectively, with 9 bases between them. Each donor gave one heparinised blood draw averaging about 110 mL. This TCR was recovered from a woman younger than 35 in good health. Sequenced material: naive CD4+ T cells from blood. The J gene is TRBJ1-1, the V gene TRBV20-1; D is undetermined. The chain's CDR3 is CSASHDYEAFF. The CDR3 DNA sequence: TGCAGTGCTAGCCATGACTATGAAGCTTTCTTT.